This T cell receptor (beta chain) was sequenced for a study of OX40 agonist ivuxolimab in advanced cancers. The overall study: Dose-escalation cases comprised hepatocellular carcinoma, melanoma, renal cell or head and neck cancer. General study points: Partly responding patients at 0.1-3.0 mg/kg showed some of the smallest clonal expansion. At 0.1 to 3.0 mg/kg and by week 6, CD4+ and CD8+ T cells in the blood had expanded clonally.

On this clone itself: Its target is not known.

The method was immunoSEQ multiplex PCR; TCRdb's version includes in-frame clones alone and lacks a portion of them. This sample has some 20,000 clones, with roughly 80% found just once. If patients had autoimmune disease history or systemic immunosuppression, they were excluded. CDR3 size: 15 residues. With V trimmed by 6 bases and J by 1 base, 7 bases remained unmatched. Germline lookup yields CDR1 MNHEY and CDR2 SVGAGI. The sequences come from CD4+ or CD8+ T cells sorted from blood, collected in a trial of the OX40 agonist ivuxolimab. This clonotype originated in an adult with an advanced solid tumor such as melanoma, head and neck, liver or kidney cancer. The rearrangement joins TRBV6-5 to TRBJ2-7, with 9 bases matching TRBD1. The CDR3 here is CASRAGQGTSYEQYF. The DNA for the CDR3 is TGTGCCAGCAGGGCAGGACAGGGGACGTCCTACGAGCAGTACTTC.